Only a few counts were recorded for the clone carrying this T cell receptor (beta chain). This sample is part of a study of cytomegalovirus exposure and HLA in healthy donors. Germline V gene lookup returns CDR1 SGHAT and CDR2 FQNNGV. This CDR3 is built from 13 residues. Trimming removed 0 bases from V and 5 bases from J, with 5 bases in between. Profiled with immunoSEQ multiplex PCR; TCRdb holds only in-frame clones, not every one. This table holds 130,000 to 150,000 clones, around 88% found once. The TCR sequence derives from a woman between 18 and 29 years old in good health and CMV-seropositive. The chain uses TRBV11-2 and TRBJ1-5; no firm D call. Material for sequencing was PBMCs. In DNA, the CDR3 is TGTGCCAGCAGCTTAGATCGCGATCAGCCCCAGCATTTT. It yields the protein CASSLDRDQPQHF.